The 11 T cell receptor beta chains presented below share a single source sample, sequenced in a study of cytomegalovirus exposure and HLA in healthy donors. TCRdb keeps only in-frame clones here, not all; method: immunoSEQ multiplex PCR. This table has some 170,000 clones, about 89% appearing once. Sequenced: PBMCs. The receptor source for this set is a man younger than 35 in good health and CMV-seropositive.

As DNA, the CDR3 is TGCGCCAGCAGCCCGGCGGAGACAGGGTATCAGCCCCAGCATTTT. This translates into CASSPAETGYQPQHF. The genes are TRBV4-1 and TRBJ1-5; TRBD1 agrees at 7 bases. This CDR3 region has 15 residues. The V gene end was trimmed by 4 bases and the J gene end by 5 bases; junction bases not matched to a gene: 8. Germline V CDR1 and CDR2: MGHRA, YSYEKL.

A single count supports this clone. The chain is built from TRBV30 and TRBJ2-3; 11 nucleotides agree with TRBD2. Germline CDR1 GTSNPN, CDR2 SVGIG (reference sequence). The CDR3 is 14 residues long. V lost 2 bases, J lost 9 bases, and 7 bases stayed unmatched. The CDR3 sequence: CAWSPSGGFRTQYF. CDR3 sequence (DNA): TGTGCCTGGAGTCCTAGCGGGGGGTTTCGGACGCAGTATTTT.

The chain carries TRBV7-9 and TRBJ2-2; the D is unclear. Per the germline V gene, CDR1 is SEHNR and CDR2 is FQNEAQ (reference sequence). CDR3 length: 14 residues. Trimming cost V 4 bases and J 6 bases, with 12 bases left between them. The chain's CDR3 is CASSSPRGAGELFF. The CDR3 nucleotides are TGTGCCAGCAGCTCCCCCCGCGGTGCCGGGGAGCTGTTTTTT.

This clone was found once. The DNA for the CDR3 is TGTGCCAGCAGCTTAGAAGGGGTTCTTAGCACAGATACGCAGTATTTT. Its protein is CASSLEGVLSTDTQYF. The chain combines TRBV7-2 with TRBJ2-3; the D gene is possibly TRBD1 (5 bases). Germline CDR1 reads SGHTA; CDR2 reads FQGNSA. The CDR3 runs to 16 residues. V was trimmed by 1 base and J by 0 bases, leaving 11 bases between them.

The CDR3 bases are TGTGCCTGGAGTCCTAGCGGAGGTGCAGATACGCAGTATTTT. Encoded protein: CAWSPSGGADTQYF. This sequence joins TRBV30 and TRBJ2-3; 7 nucleotides align to TRBD2. There are 14 residues in the CDR3. Germline V gene lookup returns CDR1 GTSNPN and CDR2 SVGIG (reference sequence). V shed 2 bases, J shed 4 bases, and the junction held 6 bases outside the gene matches.

The chain is built from TRBV6-1 and TRBJ2-3; 8 bases align to TRBD2. Germline assignment: CDR1 MNHNS and CDR2 SASEGT. With V trimmed by 4 bases and J by 2 bases, 11 bases remained unmatched. The CDR3 runs to 17 residues. This CDR3 is CASSGLRIAGITDTQYF. CDR3 coding DNA: TGTGCCAGCAGTGGCCTCCGGATAGCGGGGATCACAGATACGCAGTATTTT.

V usage is TRBV11-3 and J usage is TRBJ2-2; 11 bases line up with TRBD2. Germline loops: CDR1 SGHNT, CDR2 YENEEA. This CDR3 is built from 19 residues. V lost 1 base and J lost 7; bases outside the gene matches: 14. The CDR3 is CASSLGPRLAGGSGGELFF. DNA of the CDR3: TGTGCCAGCAGCTTAGGGCCCCGCCTAGCGGGAGGTTCTGGCGGGGAGCTGTTTTTT.

The chain links TRBV13 to TRBJ2-1; 9 bases align to TRBD2. This CDR3 has 16 residues. With V trimmed by 4 bases and J by 7 bases, 11 bases remained unmatched. CDR1 and CDR2 (germline): PRHDT, FYEKMQ (reference sequence). CDR3 bases: TGTGCCAGCAGCTCGGCGGGGCTAGCGGGATTTAATGAGCAGTTCTTC. Its translation: CASSSAGLAGFNEQFF.

This chain links TRBV28 with TRBJ2-7; possibly TRBD1 for D (6 bases). This CDR3 has 13 residues. CDR1 MDHEN and CDR2 SYDVKM come from the germline V gene. With 3 bases removed from V and 2 bases from J, the gap between germline ends came to 8 bases. The CDR3 DNA reads as TGTGCCAGCAGTTTTACAGGGACCTACGAGCAGTACTTC. The encoded protein is CASSFTGTYEQYF.

The chain uses TRBV7-9 and TRBJ2-2, with D maybe TRBD2 (6 bases). Trimming pared 5 bases from V and 6 bases from J, leaving 10 bases between. This CDR3 comprises 13 residues. In germline, CDR1 is SEHNR, CDR2 FQNEAQ (reference sequence). The CDR3 DNA sequence: TGTGCCAGCAGCCTGGGACTGGCCGGGGAGCTGTTTTTT. This translates into CASSLGLAGELFF.

This sequence joins TRBV6-5 and TRBJ2-1; a weak D match, TRBD1 (6 bases). The length of the CDR3 is 15 residues. Trimming took 6 bases from V and 7 from J, leaving 19 bases between them. CDR1 is MNHEY, CDR2 SVGAGI, per germline. The CDR3 reads CASSFGQPVGNEQFF. CDR3 bases: TGTGCCAGCAGCTTCGGACAGCCAGTAGGGAATGAGCAGTTCTTC.